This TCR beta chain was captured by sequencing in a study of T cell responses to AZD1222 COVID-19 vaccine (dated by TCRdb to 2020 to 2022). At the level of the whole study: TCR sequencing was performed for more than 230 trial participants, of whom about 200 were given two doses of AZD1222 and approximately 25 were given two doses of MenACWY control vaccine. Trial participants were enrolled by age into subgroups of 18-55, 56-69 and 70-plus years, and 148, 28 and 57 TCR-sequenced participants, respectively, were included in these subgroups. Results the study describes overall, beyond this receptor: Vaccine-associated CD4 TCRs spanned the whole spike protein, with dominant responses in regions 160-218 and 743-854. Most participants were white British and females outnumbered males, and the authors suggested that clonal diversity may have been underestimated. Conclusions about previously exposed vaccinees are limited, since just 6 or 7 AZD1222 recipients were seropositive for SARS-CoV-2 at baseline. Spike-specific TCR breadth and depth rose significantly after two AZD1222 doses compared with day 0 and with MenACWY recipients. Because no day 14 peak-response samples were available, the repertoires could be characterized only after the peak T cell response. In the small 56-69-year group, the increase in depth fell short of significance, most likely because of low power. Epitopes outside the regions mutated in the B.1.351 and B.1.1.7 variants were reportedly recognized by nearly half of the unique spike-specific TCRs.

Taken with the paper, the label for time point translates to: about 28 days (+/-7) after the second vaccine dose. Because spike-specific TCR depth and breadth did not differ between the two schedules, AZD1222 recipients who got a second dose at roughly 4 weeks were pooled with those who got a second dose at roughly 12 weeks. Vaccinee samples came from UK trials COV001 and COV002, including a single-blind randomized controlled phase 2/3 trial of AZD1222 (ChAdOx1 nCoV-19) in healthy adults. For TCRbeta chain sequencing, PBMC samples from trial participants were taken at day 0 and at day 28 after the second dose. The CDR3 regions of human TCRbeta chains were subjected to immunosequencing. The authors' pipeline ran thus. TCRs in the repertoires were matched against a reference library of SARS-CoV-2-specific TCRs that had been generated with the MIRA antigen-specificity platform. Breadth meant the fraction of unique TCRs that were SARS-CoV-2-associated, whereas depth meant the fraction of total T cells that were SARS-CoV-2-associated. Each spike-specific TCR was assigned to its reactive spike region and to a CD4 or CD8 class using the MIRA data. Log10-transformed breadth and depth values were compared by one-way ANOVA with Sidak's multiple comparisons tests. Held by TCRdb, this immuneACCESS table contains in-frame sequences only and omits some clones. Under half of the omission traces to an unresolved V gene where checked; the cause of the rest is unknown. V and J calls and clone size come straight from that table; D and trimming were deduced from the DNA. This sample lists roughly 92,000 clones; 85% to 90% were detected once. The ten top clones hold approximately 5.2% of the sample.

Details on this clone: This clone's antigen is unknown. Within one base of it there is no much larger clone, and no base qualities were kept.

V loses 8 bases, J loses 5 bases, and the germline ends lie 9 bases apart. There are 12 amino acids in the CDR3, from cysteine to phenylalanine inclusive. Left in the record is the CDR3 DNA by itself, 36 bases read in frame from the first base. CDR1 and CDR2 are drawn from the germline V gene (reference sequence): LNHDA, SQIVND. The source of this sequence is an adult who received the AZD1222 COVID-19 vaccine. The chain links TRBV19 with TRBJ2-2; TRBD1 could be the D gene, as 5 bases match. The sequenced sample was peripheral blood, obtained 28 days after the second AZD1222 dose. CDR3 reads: CASQGRTGELFF. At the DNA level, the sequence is TGTGCCAGTCAGGGCAGGACCGGGGAGCTGTTTTTT.